The T cell receptor (beta chain) under discussion was sequenced for a study of blood T cells in healthy people across ages (dated by TCRdb to about 2015). Context from the whole study: In model experiments, template switching captured roughly one uniquely barcoded TCR beta cDNA molecule for every two T cells. Age-related changes in TCR beta repertoire diversity were measured in the study by deep sequencing normalized with unique cDNA molecular identifiers. Four age groups were formed from the donors: young (average approximately 17 years), middle-aged (approximately 40), aged (62) and long-lived (around 80). Donors of different ages were randomly distributed across sequencing lanes to avoid experimental bias. Using the same blood draw, the study looked at two additional independent replicas of 1 million unique cDNA reads for two donors, one aged 18 to 30 and the other aged 80 or older. Points the paper makes about the study in general: Because the CMV infection status of the donors was unknown, age-related changes in expanded clonotypes may potentially have been confounded. Observed TCR beta diversity per million T cells fell roughly linearly with age, and a significant reduction was already apparent by age roughly 41. Since profiling was done on bulk unsorted PBMCs, naive and antigen-experienced compartments could not be conclusively compared. Compared with the aged group, more naive CD4+ T cells, fewer expanded clones and increased TCR diversity were shown by the long-lived group, suggesting age selection. A strong correlation was found between observed TCR beta diversity and the percentage of naive T cells measured by flow cytometry. Total diversity estimates from one million sequenced T cells were considered lower bounds and underestimates.

This clonotype was picked up a small number of times. Its antigen has not been determined. No clone much larger than this one lies a single base away; base qualities are absent. Donors were a few dozen systemically healthy Caucasian individuals from Russia aged 6 to 90 years. Each donor gave roughly 11 milliliters of peripheral blood, drawn into EDTA-treated Vacutainer tubes. PBMCs were isolated by Ficoll-Paque density-gradient centrifugation, with at least 6 million obtained per sample. Trizol reagent was used to extract total RNA from the PBMCs, yielding at least 6 micrograms per sample. Naive CD45RAhigh/CD27high T cell percentages were measured by flow cytometry on a PBMC aliquot from every donor. The library was produced with 5' RACE. The listed sequencing device is Illumina HiSeq 2500. A second roughly 7 to 11 cycle PCR used a sample-barcoded 5' primer and a J-beta primer mix. Each TCR beta cDNA molecule received a unique molecular identifier from a template-switch 5' adaptor carrying 12 random nucleotides. At least 2.5 million CDR3-containing paired-end reads were obtained from each sample. First-strand cDNA was synthesized from all RNA with the Mint cDNA synthesis kit, primed by a TRBC-specific oligonucleotide. After uracil-DNA glycosylase treatment, a first 18-cycle PCR used universal primers M1SS and BC2_uni_R on all cDNA. Concerning the study's data processing: For normalization, 1 million high-quality reads were randomly selected from each sample, with every read carrying a distinct molecular identifier. Reads sharing molecular identifiers were discarded rather than binned into consensus sequences. MiTCR, run with a Q25 quality threshold and the strictest error-elimination algorithm, handled CDR3 identification, clonotype clustering and error correction. A nonparametric unseen species model with Euler transformation was used to estimate lower-bound total TCR beta diversity. The public reads were run again by TCRdb, first through fastp at Q25 and then through MiXCR, and only productive beta chains were kept. All rows with the same CDR3 protein become a single entry with the most common DNA and genes. TCRdb assigned the V and J calls; the authors' analysis was not used. For this sample there are 800,000 to 950,000 distinct CDR3 sequences; around 48% appear just once. The top ten clonotypes cover about an eighth of the sample.

What was sequenced was blood. The sequence derives from a man between 25 and 39 years old in good health.

In nucleotides, the sequence is TGTGCCAGCGGTCAGGTTAATGAAAAACTGTTTTTT. Protein translation: CASGQVNEKLFF. The chain is encoded by TRBV2 joined to TRBJ1-4, with no D gene named confidently. The V and J ends are trimmed by 8 bases and 4 bases, leaving 8 bases between them. The germline V gene sets CDR1 to SNHLY and CDR2 to FYNNEI. The CDR3 has 12 amino acids, counting the end cysteine and phenylalanine. The entry retains the CDR3 DNA only, 36 bases that are in frame from base 1.